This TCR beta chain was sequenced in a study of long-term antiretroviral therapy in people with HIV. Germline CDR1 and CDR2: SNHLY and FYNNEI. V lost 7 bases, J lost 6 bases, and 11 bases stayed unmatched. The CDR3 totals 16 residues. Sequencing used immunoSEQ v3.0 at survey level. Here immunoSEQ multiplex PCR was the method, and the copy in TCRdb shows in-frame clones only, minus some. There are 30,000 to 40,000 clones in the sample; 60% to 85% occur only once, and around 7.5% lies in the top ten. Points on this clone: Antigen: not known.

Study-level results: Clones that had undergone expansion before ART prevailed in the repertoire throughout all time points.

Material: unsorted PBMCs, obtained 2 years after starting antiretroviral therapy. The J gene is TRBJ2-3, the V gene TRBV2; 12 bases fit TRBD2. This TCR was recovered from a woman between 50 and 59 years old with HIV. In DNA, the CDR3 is TGTGCCAGCAAAGGGCGACTAGCGGGGGTCATGGATACGCAGTATTTT. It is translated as CASKGRLAGVMDTQYF.